These T cell receptor beta chains were read from a single sample in a study of beta chain features in type 1 diabetes. Profiling relied on immunoSEQ multiplex PCR, and the TCRdb table lists in-frame clones only, not all of them. The table shows 280,000 or so clones, with 14% to 15% occurring only once. Sequencing was carried out using naive CD4+ T cells from blood. Receptors were obtained from a man between 18 and 29 years old with type 1 diabetes. CDR3s include the opening cysteine and the closing phenylalanine or tryptophan. A D gene is named only where the DNA matches it firmly. Clone size is not always given. Where it is, it says once, few, many or a class for expanded clones.

CDR3 protein: CASSLGQGFEWGATYEQYF
CDR3 DNA: TGTGCCAGCAGCCTGGGACAGGGGTTTGAGTGGGGGGCTACCTACGAGCAGTACTTC
J gene: TRBJ2-7
V gene: TRBV7-9
D gene: TRBD1
clone size: few

CDR3 protein: CASRPGQGNQPQHF
CDR3 DNA: TGTGCCAGTAGGCCGGGACAGGGGAATCAGCCCCAGCATTTT
J gene: TRBJ1-5
V gene: TRBV19
D gene: TRBD1
clone size: few

CDR3 protein: CASSLEGSRETQYF
CDR3 DNA: TGTGCCAGCAGCTTAGAGGGGAGTAGGGAGACCCAGTACTTC
J gene: TRBJ2-5
V gene: TRBV11-2
D gene: NA
clone size: NA

CDR3 protein: CASSPNVQRQETQYF
CDR3 DNA: TGTGCCAGCTCACCAAACGTGCAGCGGCAAGAGACCCAGTACTTC
J gene: TRBJ2-5
V gene: TRBV18
D gene: NA
clone size: few

CDR3 protein: CASRGTGRSTGELFF
CDR3 DNA: TGTGCCAGCAGGGGGACAGGTAGATCCACCGGGGAGCTGTTTTTT
J gene: TRBJ2-2
V gene: TRBV7-2
D gene: TRBD1
clone size: NA

CDR3 protein: CASNLGEGYGYTF
CDR3 DNA: TGTGCCAGCAACCTAGGGGAGGGCTATGGCTACACCTTC
J gene: TRBJ1-2
V gene: TRBV28
D gene: NA
clone size: few

CDR3 protein: CASSPPTGMGYGYTF
CDR3 DNA: TGTGCCAGCTCACCGCCGACAGGGATGGGGTATGGCTACACCTTC
J gene: TRBJ1-2
V gene: TRBV18
D gene: TRBD1
clone size: few

CDR3 protein: CASSQGRGGPSSYNSPLHF
CDR3 DNA: TGCGCCAGCAGCCAAGGGCGGGGAGGGCCTAGCTCCTATAATTCACCCCTCCACTTT
J gene: TRBJ1-6
V gene: TRBV4-3
D gene: NA
clone size: NA

CDR3 protein: CASSADRTYYGYTF
CDR3 DNA: TGTGCCAGCAGCGCGGACAGGACGTACTATGGCTACACCTTC
J gene: TRBJ1-2
V gene: TRBV9
D gene: TRBD1
clone size: NA

CDR3 protein: CASRTPGQATVSGANVLTF
CDR3 DNA: TGTGCCAGCAGAACTCCGGGACAGGCTACGGTTTCCGGGGCCAACGTCCTGACTTTC
J gene: TRBJ2-6
V gene: TRBV7-2
D gene: TRBD1
clone size: few

CDR3 protein: CASSDRDRLNTEAFF
CDR3 DNA: TGTGCCAGCAGCGACCGGGACAGGCTGAACACTGAAGCTTTCTTT
J gene: TRBJ1-1
V gene: TRBV7-9
D gene: TRBD1
clone size: NA

CDR3 protein: CASSLVEVSTGANVLTF
CDR3 DNA: TGTGCCAGCAGCTTAGTTGAGGTCAGCACAGGGGCCAACGTCCTGACTTTC
J gene: TRBJ2-6
V gene: TRBV7-6
D gene: NA
clone size: few

CDR3 protein: CASHPGDRGRDEQYF
CDR3 DNA: TGTGCCAGCCACCCTGGGGACAGGGGTCGCGACGAGCAGTACTTC
J gene: TRBJ2-7
V gene: TRBV7-9
D gene: TRBD1
clone size: few

CDR3 protein: CASGLARTLTDTQYF
CDR3 DNA: TGTGCTAGTGGTTTGGCAAGAACTCTAACAGATACGCAGTATTTT
J gene: TRBJ2-3
V gene: TRBV12-5
D gene: NA
clone size: few

CDR3 protein: CASSPGGGRPNEQYF
CDR3 DNA: TGTGCCAGCAGCCCCGGGGGGGGTCGCCCCAACGAGCAGTACTTC
J gene: TRBJ2-7
V gene: TRBV7-9
D gene: TRBD2
clone size: NA

CDR3 protein: CASSFLSRSYEQYF
CDR3 DNA: TGTGCCAGCAGCTTTCTGAGTAGATCCTACGAGCAGTACTTC
J gene: TRBJ2-7
V gene: TRBV7-2
D gene: NA
clone size: NA

CDR3 protein: CASSLAGSTDTQYF
CDR3 DNA: TGCGCCAGCAGCCTAGCGGGGAGCACAGATACGCAGTATTTT
J gene: TRBJ2-3
V gene: TRBV5-1
D gene: TRBD2
clone size: few

CDR3 protein: CASSRTSGGARQETQYF
CDR3 DNA: TGTGCCAGCAGCCGGACTAGCGGGGGGGCTCGTCAAGAGACCCAGTACTTC
J gene: TRBJ2-5
V gene: TRBV9
D gene: TRBD2
clone size: few

CDR3 protein: CARSQRRQETQYF
CDR3 DNA: TGTGCCAGAAGCCAGCGAAGACAAGAGACCCAGTACTTC
J gene: TRBJ2-5
V gene: TRBV7-2
D gene: NA
clone size: NA

CDR3 protein: CASSPRTGYTDTQYF
CDR3 DNA: TGTGCCAGCAGCCCGCGGACAGGATACACAGATACGCAGTATTTT
J gene: TRBJ2-3
V gene: TRBV14
D gene: TRBD1
clone size: few

CDR3 protein: CASSSDRVDTGELFF
CDR3 DNA: TGTGCCAGCAGCTCGGACAGGGTTGACACCGGGGAGCTGTTTTTT
J gene: TRBJ2-2
V gene: TRBV5-4
D gene: TRBD1
clone size: NA

CDR3 protein: CASSPRDRGHEQYF
CDR3 DNA: TGTGCCAGCTCACCACGGGACAGGGGGCACGAGCAGTACTTC
J gene: TRBJ2-7
V gene: TRBV18
D gene: TRBD1
clone size: once

CDR3 protein: CASSDVEAQYF
CDR3 DNA: TGTGCCAGCAGTGACGTGGAGGCCCAGTACTTC
J gene: TRBJ2-5
V gene: TRBV25-1
D gene: NA
clone size: NA

CDR3 protein: CASSYSGDFTDTQYF
CDR3 DNA: TGTGCCAGCAGTTATTCGGGGGACTTCACAGATACGCAGTATTTT
J gene: TRBJ2-3
V gene: TRBV6-5
D gene: NA
clone size: NA

CDR3 protein: CSVVGAAQETQYF
CDR3 DNA: TGCAGCGTTGTAGGGGCAGCTCAAGAGACCCAGTACTTC
J gene: TRBJ2-5
V gene: TRBV29-1
D gene: NA
clone size: NA

CDR3 protein: CAWSGRGPAFF
CDR3 DNA: TGTGCCTGGAGTGGCAGAGGTCCAGCTTTCTTT
J gene: TRBJ1-1
V gene: TRBV30
D gene: NA
clone size: few

CDR3 protein: CASVRGDTQYF
CDR3 DNA: TGTGCCAGCGTTCGGGGAGATACGCAGTATTTT
J gene: TRBJ2-3
V gene: TRBV27
D gene: NA
clone size: few

CDR3 protein: CASSYSGGALSGQYF
CDR3 DNA: TGTGCCAGCAGTTACTCAGGGGGCGCATTGAGTGGGCAGTACTTC
J gene: TRBJ2-7
V gene: TRBV6-6
D gene: TRBD1
clone size: NA

CDR3 protein: CASSIRTGGNEQYF
CDR3 DNA: TGCGCCAGCAGCATACGGACAGGTGGAAACGAGCAGTACTTC
J gene: TRBJ2-7
V gene: TRBV5-1
D gene: TRBD1
clone size: few

CDR3 protein: CASSGDNEQFF
CDR3 DNA: TGTGCCAGCAGCGGGGACAATGAGCAGTTCTTC
J gene: TRBJ2-1
V gene: TRBV28
D gene: NA
clone size: few

CDR3 protein: CASSARLAGDNEQFF
CDR3 DNA: TGTGCCAGCAGTGCCCGACTAGCGGGGGACAATGAGCAGTTCTTC
J gene: TRBJ2-1
V gene: TRBV6-1
D gene: TRBD2
clone size: few

CDR3 protein: CASSKGRRDRGSETQYF
CDR3 DNA: TGTGCCAGCAGCAAAGGGCGGAGGGACAGGGGTTCGGAGACCCAGTACTTC
J gene: TRBJ2-5
V gene: TRBV21-1
D gene: NA
clone size: NA

CDR3 protein: CASSLGQGISYEQYF
CDR3 DNA: TGCGCCAGCAGCTTAGGACAGGGAATATCCTACGAGCAGTACTTC
J gene: TRBJ2-7
V gene: TRBV5-1
D gene: TRBD1
clone size: NA

CDR3 protein: CASSSPYEQYF
CDR3 DNA: TGTGCCAGCAGTTCCCCGTACGAGCAGTACTTC
J gene: TRBJ2-7
V gene: TRBV6-5
D gene: NA
clone size: few

CDR3 protein: CATSGTSGGYLYEQYF
CDR3 DNA: TGTGCCACCAGCGGTACTAGCGGGGGTTACCTCTACGAGCAGTACTTC
J gene: TRBJ2-7
V gene: TRBV15
D gene: TRBD2
clone size: few

CDR3 protein: CASSLEGAWNYEQYF
CDR3 DNA: TGTGCCAGCAGCTTAGAGGGGGCATGGAACTACGAGCAGTACTTC
J gene: TRBJ2-7
V gene: TRBV11-2
D gene: NA
clone size: few

CDR3 protein: CAWSRGATNTEAFF
CDR3 DNA: TGTGCCTGGAGCCGGGGAGCAACGAACACTGAAGCTTTCTTT
J gene: TRBJ1-1
V gene: TRBV30
D gene: NA
clone size: NA

CDR3 protein: CASVPGLRSGELFF
CDR3 DNA: TGTGCCAGCGTTCCGGGACTAAGGTCCGGGGAGCTGTTTTTT
J gene: TRBJ2-2
V gene: TRBV14
D gene: TRBD2
clone size: NA